This TCR beta chain was documented in a study of T cells in Graves' hyperthyroidism and ophthalmopathy. The overall study: Initial diagnosis, before any treatment, was when peripheral blood was collected. Overall study findings and caveats: A 13 V-J model separated ophthalmopathy from stable hyperthyroidism.

TCR beta CDR3 regions were amplified from RNA transcripts. The study used the HTBI primer set for a first-round RT-PCR of the TCR CDR3. Using its own MiXCR run on the multiplex PCR reads, TCRdb lists one record per CDR3 protein. The data show under 350,000 distinct CDR3 sequences, 21% seen once. This clonotype showed up just a few times. As yet, its antigen is unknown. Stable disease denoted Graves' hyperthyroidism without ophthalmopathy progression within 18 months. The PBMCs were taken from approximately 9.7 ml of fresh peripheral blood. CDR3 length: 14 amino acids. The germline CDR1 and CDR2 sequences are MGHDK and SYGVNS. Deletions cut 0 bases from V and 1 base from J, with 6 bases between.

The receptor was isolated from a woman between 50 and 59 years old with Graves' hyperthyroidism. The chain carries TRBV25-1 and TRBJ2-5; D is ambiguous. Sequencing was performed on blood. CDR3 residues: CASSEYRIQETQYF. The CDR3 DNA follows: TGTGCCAGCAGTGAATACAGGATCCAAGAGACCCAGTACTTC.